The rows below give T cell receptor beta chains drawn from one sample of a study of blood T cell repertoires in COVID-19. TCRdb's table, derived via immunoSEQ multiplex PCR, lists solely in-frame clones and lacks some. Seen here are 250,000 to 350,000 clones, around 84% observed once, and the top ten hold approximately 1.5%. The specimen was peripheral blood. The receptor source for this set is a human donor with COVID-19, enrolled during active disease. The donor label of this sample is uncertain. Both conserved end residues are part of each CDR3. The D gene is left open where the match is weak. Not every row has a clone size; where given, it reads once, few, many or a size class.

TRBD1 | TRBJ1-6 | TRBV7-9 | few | TGTGCCAGCAGCTCAGAGTGGACAGGGCTTTCACCCCTCCACTTT | CASSSEWTGLSPLHF
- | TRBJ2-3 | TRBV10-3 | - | TGTGCCATCAGTGAGTCAGGGGCCGAGGCAGATACGCAGTATTTT | CAISESGAEADTQYF
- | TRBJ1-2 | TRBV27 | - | TGTGCCAGCAGGCCGTCGAGAGTCTATGGCTACACCTTC | CASRPSRVYGYTF
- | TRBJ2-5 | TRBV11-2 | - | TGTGCCAGCACCTCCGGTCTCCACGAGACCCAGTACTTC | CASTSGLHETQYF
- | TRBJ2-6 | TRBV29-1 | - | TGCAGCGTTGAAGACAGGGCGGGGGCCAACGTCCTGACTTTC | CSVEDRAGANVLTF
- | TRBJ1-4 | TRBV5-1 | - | TGCGCCAGCAGCTTGGGGGGAGACCTTTTAAATGAAAAACTGTTTTTT | CASSLGGDLLNEKLFF
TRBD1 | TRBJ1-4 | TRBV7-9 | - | TGTGCCAGCAGTTTGGGGGACAGGAATGAAAAACTGTTTTTT | CASSLGDRNEKLFF
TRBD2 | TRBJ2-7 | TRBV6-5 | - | TGTGCCAGCGGGGGTAGCGGGAGAATAAACGAGCAGTACTTC | CASGGSGRINEQYF
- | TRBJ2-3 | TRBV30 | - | TGTGCCTGGAGTGACGGAGGGGAAAGTACAGATACGCAGTATTTT | CAWSDGGESTDTQYF
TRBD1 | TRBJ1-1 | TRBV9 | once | TGTGCCAGCAGCGGACCGCAAAGCCCCAGGGGGTTGGAAGCTTTCTTT | CASSGPQSPRGLEAFF
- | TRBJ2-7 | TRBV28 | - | TGTGCCAGCAGTTTGTCCGGGGGGCGAGCGGGGCCCTACGAGCAGTACTTC | CASSLSGGRAGPYEQYF
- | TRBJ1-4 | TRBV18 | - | TGTGCCAGCTCACCCTCCTGGAGGTCAACTAATGAAAAACTGTTTTTT | CASSPSWRSTNEKLFF
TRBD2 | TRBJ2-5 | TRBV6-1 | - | TGTGCCAGCAGTGAATTACGTGCGGGAGTGACGTCGATGTCCCAGTACTTC | CASSELRAGVTSMSQYF
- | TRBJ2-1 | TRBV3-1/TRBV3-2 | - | TGTGCCAGCGCCCTCATCGGCAATGAGCAGTTCTTC | CASALIGNEQFF
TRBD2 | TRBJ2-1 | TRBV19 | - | TGTGCCAGTAGTGCCTTAAGCGGGAGGGGCGCCTACAATGAGCAGTTCTTC | CASSALSGRGAYNEQFF
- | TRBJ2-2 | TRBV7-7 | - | TGTGCTAGCAGCCAGGGACTTCCTAACACCGGGGAGCTGTTTTTT | CASSQGLPNTGELFF
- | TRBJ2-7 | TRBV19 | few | TGTGCCAGTACCCAGGGGTCCGGCGCCTACGAGCAGTACTTC | CASTQGSGAYEQYF
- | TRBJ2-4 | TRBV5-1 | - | TGCGCCAGCAGCAATAGTCTCCTAGCCAAAAACATTCAGTACTTC | CASSNSLLAKNIQYF
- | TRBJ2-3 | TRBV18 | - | TGTGCCAGCACCCGCGGACTGGAAACAGATACGCAGTATTTT | CASTRGLETDTQYF
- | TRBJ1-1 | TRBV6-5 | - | TGTGCCAGCAGTAATCGACAGCACATGAACACTGAAGCTTTCTTT | CASSNRQHMNTEAFF
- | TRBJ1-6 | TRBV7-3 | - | TGTGCCAGCAGCTTAGGGGGCGCGAATTCACCCCTCCACTTT | CASSLGGANSPLHF
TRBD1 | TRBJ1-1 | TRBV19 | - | TGTGCCAGTAGTCTACGGACAGGGATCATAAACACTGAAGCTTTCTTT | CASSLRTGIINTEAFF
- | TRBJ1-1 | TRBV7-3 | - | TGTGCCAGCAGCTTAGGGCCCGGCAACACTGAAGCTTTCTTT | CASSLGPGNTEAFF
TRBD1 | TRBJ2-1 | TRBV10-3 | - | TGTGCCATCAGTGGACAGGGGAGCTCCTACAATGAGCAGTTCTTC | CAISGQGSSYNEQFF
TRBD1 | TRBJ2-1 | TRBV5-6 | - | TGTGCCAGCAGCTCGGGACAGGGGGAATCCGGTGAGCAGTTCTTC | CASSSGQGESGEQFF
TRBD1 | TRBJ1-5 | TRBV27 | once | TGTGCCAGCGGTTCGACAGGGTTGAATCAGCCCCAGCATTTT | CASGSTGLNQPQHF
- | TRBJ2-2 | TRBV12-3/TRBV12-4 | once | TGTGCCAGCAGTCCACTAGACACCGGGGAGCTGTTTTTT | CASSPLDTGELFF
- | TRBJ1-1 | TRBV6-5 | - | TGTGCCAGCAGTCGCGACAGGACAAACACTGAAGCTTTCTTT | CASSRDRTNTEAFF
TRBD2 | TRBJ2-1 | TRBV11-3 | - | TGTGCCAGCAGCCGGACTAGCGCCTACAATGAGCAGTTCTTC | CASSRTSAYNEQFF
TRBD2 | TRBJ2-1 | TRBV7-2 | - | TGTGCCAGCAGCCCCCTAGCGGGTTTCTACAATGAGCAGTTCTTC | CASSPLAGFYNEQFF
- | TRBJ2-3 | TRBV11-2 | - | TGTGCCAGCAGCTTAGCGGGGGGCACAGATACGCAGTATTTT | CASSLAGGTDTQYF
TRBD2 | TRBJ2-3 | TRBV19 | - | TGTGCCAGTAGTAGTAGCGGGATTATAGATACGCAGTATTTT | CASSSSGIIDTQYF
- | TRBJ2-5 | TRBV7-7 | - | TGTGCTAGCAGCAGGGGAATGGAGACCCAGTACTTC | CASSRGMETQYF
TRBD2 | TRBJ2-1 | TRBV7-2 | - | TGTGCCAGCAGCTTAGGCGGGAGGAACAATGAGCAGTTCTTC | CASSLGGRNNEQFF
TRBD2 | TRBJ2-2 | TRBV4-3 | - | TGCGCCAGCAGCCAAGAGCGGGAGTACACCGGGGAGCTGTTTTTT | CASSQEREYTGELFF
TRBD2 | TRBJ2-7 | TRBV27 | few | TGTGCCAGCAGTCCTCTAGCGGGACAGCATTCGTACGAGCAGTACTTC | CASSPLAGQHSYEQYF
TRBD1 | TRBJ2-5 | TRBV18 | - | TGTGCCAGCTCACCTCCGACAGGGGGCGAAGAGACCCAGTACTTC | CASSPPTGGEETQYF
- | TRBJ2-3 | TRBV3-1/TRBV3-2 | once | TGTGCCAGCAGCCAGGCCACAGCTAGCACAGATACGCAGTATTTT | CASSQATASTDTQYF
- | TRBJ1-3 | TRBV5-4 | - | TGTGCCAGCAGCTTGGCCGGGGGAATTGGAAACACCATATATTTT | CASSLAGGIGNTIYF
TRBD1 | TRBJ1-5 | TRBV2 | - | TGTGCCAGCAGTGAGGCAGGGACAGGGGGCAATCAGCCCCAGCATTTT | CASSEAGTGGNQPQHF
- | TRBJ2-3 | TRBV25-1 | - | TGTGCCACCCAGGGTGTTACAGATACGCAGTATTTT | CATQGVTDTQYF
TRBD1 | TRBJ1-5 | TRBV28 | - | TGTGCCAGCAGTACAGGGGGCGCTTACAGATCGCCCCAGCATTTT | CASSTGGAYRSPQHF
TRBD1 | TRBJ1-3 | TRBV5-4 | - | TGTGCCAGCAGCTCAAACAGGGGTCGGGGTGGAAACACCATATATTTT | CASSSNRGRGGNTIYF
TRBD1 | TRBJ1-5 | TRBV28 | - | TGTGCCAGCAACCTACCGGGACAGGGCTTCAATCAGCCCCAGCATTTT | CASNLPGQGFNQPQHF
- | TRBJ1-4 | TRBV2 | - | TGTGCCAGCAGTGAACGGAGGGCTAATGAAAAACTGTTTTTT | CASSERRANEKLFF
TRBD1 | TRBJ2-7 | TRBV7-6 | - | TGTGCCAGCAGCTTAGTCGGGACAGGGCCCTACGAGCAGTACTTC | CASSLVGTGPYEQYF
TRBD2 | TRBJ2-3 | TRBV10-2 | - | TGCGCCAGCAGACAACTAGCGGCTAGCACAGATACGCAGTATTTT | CASRQLAASTDTQYF
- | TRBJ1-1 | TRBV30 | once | TGTGCCTGGTCTTTGAACACTGAAGCTTTCTTT | CAWSLNTEAFF
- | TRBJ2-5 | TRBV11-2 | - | TGTGCCAGCAGCGGGGGGGGCCTTTCTCAAGAGACCCAGTACTTC | CASSGGGLSQETQYF
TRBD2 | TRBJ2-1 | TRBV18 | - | TGTGCCAGCTCACCAAAAATCAGCGGGAGGGATGAGCAGTTCTTC | CASSPKISGRDEQFF
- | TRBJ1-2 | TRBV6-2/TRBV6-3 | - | TGTGCCAGCAGCCGAGGCCGGGGAGCCTATGGCTACACCTTC | CASSRGRGAYGYTF
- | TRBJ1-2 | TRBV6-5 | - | TGTGCCAGCAGGACGAGTAGGGGGGGAGATGGCTACACCTTC | CASRTSRGGDGYTF
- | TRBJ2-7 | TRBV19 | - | TGTGCCAGTAGTGAGACAGGACCCTCCTACGAGCAGTACTTC | CASSETGPSYEQYF
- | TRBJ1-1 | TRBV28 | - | TGTGCCAGCAGTCCCCCTAATACTGAAGCTTTCTTT | CASSPPNTEAFF
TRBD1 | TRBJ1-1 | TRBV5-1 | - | TGCGCCAGCAGCTCCCGACAGGGCCAAGAGGCTGAAGCTTTCTTT | CASSSRQGQEAEAFF
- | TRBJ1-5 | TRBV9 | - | TGTGCCAGCAGCGTAGACCTAAATAGCAATCAGCCCCAGCATTTT | CASSVDLNSNQPQHF